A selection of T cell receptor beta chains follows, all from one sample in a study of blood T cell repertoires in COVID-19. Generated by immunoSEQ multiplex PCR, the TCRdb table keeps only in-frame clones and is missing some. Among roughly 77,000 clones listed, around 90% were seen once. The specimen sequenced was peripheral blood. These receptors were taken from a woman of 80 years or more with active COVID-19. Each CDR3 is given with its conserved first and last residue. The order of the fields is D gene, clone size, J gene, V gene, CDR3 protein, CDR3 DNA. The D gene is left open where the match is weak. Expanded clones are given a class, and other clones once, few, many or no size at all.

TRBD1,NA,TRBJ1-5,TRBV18,CASSLGQGAVNQPQHF,TGTGCCAGCTCACTCGGGCAGGGGGCGGTTAATCAGCCCCAGCATTTT
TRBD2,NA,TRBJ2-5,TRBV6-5,CASSSRLAGVETQYF,TGTGCCAGCAGCAGTCGACTAGCGGGAGTGGAGACCCAGTACTTC
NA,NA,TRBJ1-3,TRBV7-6,CASSHLGRSSGNTIYF,TGTGCCAGCAGCCACCTGGGGCGGAGCTCTGGAAACACCATATATTTT
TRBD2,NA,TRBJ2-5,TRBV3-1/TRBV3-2,CASRMLAGGRSPLETQYF,TGTGCCAGCCGTATGCTAGCGGGAGGTCGGTCTCCTCTAGAGACCCAGTACTTC
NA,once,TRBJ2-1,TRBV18,CASSPPRGGVTGIYNEQFF,TGTGCCAGCTCACCACCGAGGGGGGGGGTGACAGGTATCTACAATGAGCAGTTCTTC
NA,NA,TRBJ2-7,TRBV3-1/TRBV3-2,CASSQESKTAQYF,TGTGCCAGCAGCCAAGAATCGAAGACAGCGCAGTACTTC
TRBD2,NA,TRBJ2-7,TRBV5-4,CASSSSGSSHKVSYEQYF,TGTGCCAGCAGCTCTAGCGGGAGTTCTCACAAAGTTTCCTACGAGCAGTACTTC
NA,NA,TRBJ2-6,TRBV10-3,CAISDRQASSGANVLTF,TGTGCCATCAGTGACCGGCAGGCCAGCTCTGGGGCCAACGTCCTGACTTTC
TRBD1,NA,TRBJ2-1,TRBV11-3,CASSPPGQGQSGLFF,TGTGCCAGCAGCCCACCAGGACAGGGTCAGTCTGGGCTGTTCTTC
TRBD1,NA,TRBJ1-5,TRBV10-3,CAISRDRGYQPQHF,TGTGCCATCAGTCGCGACAGGGGGTATCAGCCCCAGCATTTT
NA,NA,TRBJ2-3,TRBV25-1,CASRTSFIDTQYF,TGTGCCAGCAGGACTTCGTTTATAGATACGCAGTATTTT
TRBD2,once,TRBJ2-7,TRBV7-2,CASSYRLRRGYEQYF,TGTGCCAGCAGCTATCGACTGCGGCGGGGGTACGAGCAGTACTTC
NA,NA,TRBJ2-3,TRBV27,CASSSLDTDTQYF,TGTGCCAGCAGTTCGCTAGACACAGATACGCAGTATTTT
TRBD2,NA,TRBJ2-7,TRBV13,CASSPGLAGPIVAF,TGTGCCAGCAGTCCTGGACTAGCGGGACCCATTGTAGCCTTC
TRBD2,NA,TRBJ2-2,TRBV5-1,CASKLAGTGELFF,TGCGCCAGCAAACTAGCGGGGACCGGGGAGCTGTTTTTT
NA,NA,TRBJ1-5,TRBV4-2,CASSQGRGGDSNQPQHF,TGTGCCAGCAGCCAAGGACGAGGGGGGGATAGCAATCAGCCCCAGCATTTT
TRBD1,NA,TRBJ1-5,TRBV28,CASSLTQGARGQPQHF,TGTGCCAGCAGTTTGACCCAGGGGGCGCGTGGGCAGCCCCAGCATTTT
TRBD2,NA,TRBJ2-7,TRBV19,CASSIAPSTSGSYDEQYF,TGTGCCAGTAGTATCGCACCCTCGACTAGCGGGAGTTACGACGAGCAGTACTTC
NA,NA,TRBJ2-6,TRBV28,CASRTQEGAQSGANVLTF,TGTGCCAGCAGGACCCAGGAGGGGGCGCAATCCGGGGCCAACGTCCTGACTTTC
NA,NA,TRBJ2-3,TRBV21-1,CASSNGTDNTDTQYF,TGTGCCAGCAGCAATGGGACAGACAACACAGATACGCAGTATTTT
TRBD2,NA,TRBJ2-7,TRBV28,CASTGTSGIHEQYF,TGTGCCAGCACAGGGACTAGCGGGATCCACGAGCAGTACTTC
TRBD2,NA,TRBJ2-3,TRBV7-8,CASSPRLAGIADTQYF,TGTGCCAGCAGCCCCAGACTAGCGGGAATCGCAGATACGCAGTATTTT
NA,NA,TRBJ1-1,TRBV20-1,CSAPGDTEAFF,TGCAGTGCCCCCGGTGACACTGAAGCTTTCTTT
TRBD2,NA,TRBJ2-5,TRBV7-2,CASSLARRASGSETQYF,TGTGCCAGCAGCTTAGCGAGAAGGGCTAGCGGGAGTGAGACCCAGTACTTC
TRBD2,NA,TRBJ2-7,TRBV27,CASSPLRGGSSYEQYF,TGTGCCAGCAGTCCCCTCCGCGGGGGGAGCTCCTACGAGCAGTACTTC
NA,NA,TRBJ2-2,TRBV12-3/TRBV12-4,CASSSGAGELFF,TGTGCCAGCAGTAGCGGTGCTGGGGAGCTGTTTTTT
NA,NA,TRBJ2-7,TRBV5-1,CASSPDRPYEQYF,TGCGCCAGCAGCCCAGACAGACCCTACGAGCAGTACTTC
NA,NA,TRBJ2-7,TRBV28,CASNTLAETYEQYF,TGTGCCAGCAATACCTTAGCGGAGACCTACGAGCAGTACTTC
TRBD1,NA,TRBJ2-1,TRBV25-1,CASSERQGAYNEQFF,TGTGCCAGCAGTGAGAGACAGGGGGCTTACAATGAGCAGTTCTTC
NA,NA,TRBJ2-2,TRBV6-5,CASSYRRSANTGELFF,TGTGCCAGCAGTTACCGACGTAGCGCGAACACCGGGGAGCTGTTTTTT
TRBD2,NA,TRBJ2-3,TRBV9,CASGRIGGRGSDTQYF,TGTGCCAGCGGCCGGATCGGCGGGAGGGGGTCAGATACGCAGTATTTT
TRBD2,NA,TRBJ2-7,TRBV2,CASTWTSGYEQYF,TGTGCCAGCACCTGGACTAGCGGATACGAGCAGTACTTC
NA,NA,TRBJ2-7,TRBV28,CASSFTNTYEQYF,TGTGCCAGCAGTTTTACAAACACCTACGAGCAGTACTTC
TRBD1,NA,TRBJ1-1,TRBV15,CATSRDWGQGNTEAFF,TGTGCCACCAGCAGAGATTGGGGACAGGGGAACACTGAAGCTTTCTTT
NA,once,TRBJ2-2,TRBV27,CASSLAGSIGELFF,TGTGCCAGCAGTTTAGCGGGGTCCATCGGGGAGCTGTTTTTT
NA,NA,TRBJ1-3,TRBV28,CAIRNRAVSGNTIYF,TGTGCCATACGAAACAGGGCCGTCTCTGGAAACACCATATATTTT
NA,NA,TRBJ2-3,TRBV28,CASIGTTDTQYF,TGTGCCAGCATAGGGACAACAGATACGCAGTATTTT
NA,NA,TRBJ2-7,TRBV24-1,CATSDGPVGFYEQYF,TGTGCCACCAGTGATGGGCCCGTGGGTTTCTACGAGCAGTACTTC
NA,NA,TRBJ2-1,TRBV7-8,CASSSGSRDNEQFF,TGTGCCAGCAGCTCGGGATCACGCGACAATGAGCAGTTCTTC
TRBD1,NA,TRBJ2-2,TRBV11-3,CASSPGTGDTGELFF,TGTGCCAGCAGCCCCGGGACAGGGGACACCGGGGAGCTGTTTTTT
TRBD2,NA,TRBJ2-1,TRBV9,CASTSGRSFEQFF,TGTGCCAGCACCAGCGGGAGGTCATTTGAGCAGTTCTTC
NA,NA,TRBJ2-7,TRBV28,CATSEITNEQYF,TGTGCCACCTCCGAGATTACGAACGAGCAGTACTTC
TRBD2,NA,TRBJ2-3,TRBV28,CASTPSRGAAGTDTQYF,TGTGCCAGCACCCCTTCGCGGGGGGCTGCTGGTACAGATACGCAGTATTTT
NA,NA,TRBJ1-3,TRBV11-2,CASRPHGGEHSGNTIYF,TGTGCCAGCAGACCCCATGGAGGGGAACACTCTGGAAACACCATATATTTT
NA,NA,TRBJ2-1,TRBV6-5,CASRVYGTDYNEQFF,TGTGCCAGCAGAGTTTACGGGACTGACTACAATGAGCAGTTCTTC
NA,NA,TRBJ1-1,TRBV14,CASSQDPPRHTEAFF,TGTGCCAGCAGCCAAGATCCACCTAGGCACACTGAAGCTTTCTTT
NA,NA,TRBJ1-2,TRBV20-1,CSVGYGYTF,TGCAGTGTCGGGTATGGCTACACCTTC
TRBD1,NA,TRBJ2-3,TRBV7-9,CASSQRDRGRSQDTQYF,TGTGCCAGCAGCCAAAGGGACAGGGGCCGTTCACAGGATACGCAGTATTTT
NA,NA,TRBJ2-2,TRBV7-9,CASSPDRNTGELFF,TGTGCCAGCAGCCCGGACAGAAACACCGGGGAGCTGTTTTTT
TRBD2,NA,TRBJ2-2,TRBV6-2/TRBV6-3,CASSSLAGDTGELFF,TGTGCCAGCAGTTCGCTAGCGGGGGACACCGGGGAGCTGTTTTTT
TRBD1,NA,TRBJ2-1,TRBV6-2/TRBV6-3,CASSLQGAYNEQFF,TGTGCCAGCAGCTTACAGGGGGCGTACAATGAGCAGTTCTTC
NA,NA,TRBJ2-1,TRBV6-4,CASSERDYNEQFF,TGTGCCAGCAGTGAACGGGACTACAATGAGCAGTTCTTC
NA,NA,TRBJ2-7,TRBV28,CASTLGPMRTSYEQYF,TGTGCCAGCACCCTGGGCCCGATGAGGACATCCTACGAGCAGTACTTC
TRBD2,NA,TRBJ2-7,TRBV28,CASSSTSHYEQYF,TGTGCCAGCAGCTCGACTAGCCACTACGAGCAGTACTTC
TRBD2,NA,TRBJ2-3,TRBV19,CASSIDFGTSGSVNRRDTQYF,TGTGCCAGTAGTATAGATTTTGGGACTAGCGGGAGCGTGAACCGGAGGGATACGCAGTATTTT